This T cell receptor (beta chain) is from a study of OX40 agonist ivuxolimab in advanced cancers. The wider study: Having had anti-PD-1, anti-PD-L1 or anti-CTLA-4 therapy before was allowed, and around 39% had some. General study points: Not determined was the antigen specificity of the expanded peripheral T cells.

Notes on this clone: Its antigen is currently unknown.

Clones were sequenced by immunoSEQ multiplex PCR, and TCRdb holds only the in-frame ones, with some missing. The repertoire has about 58,000 clones, around nine tenths of them found once; the top ten carry around 0.56%. Baseline, cycle 4 day 1, and cycle 7 day 1 were the blood sampling points. Trimming stripped 2 bases from V and 5 bases from J, with 10 bases between. The length of the CDR3 is 13 residues. Germline CDR1 reads SGHRS; CDR2 reads YFSETQ. This rearrangement joins TRBV5-1 to TRBJ1-1, with D uncertain. The specimen comprised CD4+ or CD8+ T cells sorted from blood, sampled in a trial of the OX40 agonist ivuxolimab. This sequence was found in an adult with an advanced solid tumor such as melanoma, head and neck, liver or kidney cancer. Here the CDR3 DNA reads TGCGCCAGCAGCTTTAACCGGCTGACTGAAGCTTTCTTT. This codes for CASSFNRLTEAFF.